The 16 T cell receptor beta chains below were found in one sample sequenced in a study of T cells in localized non-small cell lung cancer. The repertoire was sequenced with immunoSEQ multiplex PCR; TCRdb's copy has only in-frame clones and lacks some. The profile shows 25,000 to 35,000 clones, 80% to 95% of them singletons. Sequenced material: peripheral blood, taken before any cancer treatment. These receptors all come from an older female donor with stage I lung adenocarcinoma.

V is TRBV5-1 and J is TRBJ1-1; TRBD1 matches at 7 bases. Germline-derived CDR1 and CDR2 are SGHRS and YFSETQ. The CDR3 has 15 residues. V trimming: 4 bases; J trimming: 0 bases; junction bases outside the gene matches: 6. Here the CDR3 reads CASSNNRGLNTEAFF. CDR3 DNA: TGCGCCAGCAGCAATAACAGGGGCCTGAACACTGAAGCTTTCTTT.

CDR3: CASSSRVGNTEAFF. CDR3 nucleotides: TGTGCCAGCAGCTCCAGGGTCGGAAACACTGAAGCTTTCTTT. This chain joins TRBV7-2 and TRBJ1-1; TRBD1 is a possible D gene (5 bases). The CDR3 consists of 14 residues. V lost 4 bases and J lost 2, with 11 bases in between. The germline V gene encodes CDR1 SGHTA and CDR2 FQGNSA.

The chain is built from TRBV20-1 and TRBJ2-5; D uncertain. V was trimmed by 6 bases and J by 5 bases, leaving 7 bases between them. The CDR3 consists of 10 residues. The germline V gene has CDR1 DFQATT and CDR2 SNEGSKA (reference sequence). In DNA form, the CDR3 reads TGCAGTGCAGCGCAGGAGACCCAGTACTTC. Protein: CSAAQETQYF.

Concerning this clone itself: The junction does not match germline at one end; this may be a read error. J is TRBJ1-1 and V is TRBV10-3; 9 positions match TRBD1. The CDR3 length is 13 residues. Germline V CDR1 and CDR2: ENHRY, SYGVKD. CDR3 loop: CAITEDRGLEAFF. In DNA form, the CDR3 reads TGTGCCATCACTGAGGACAGGGGCCTTGAAGCTTTCTTT.

The rearrangement links TRBV4-3 to TRBJ1-2, with a weak D call TRBD1 (5 bases). CDR3 size: 16 residues. Deletions cut 1 base from V and 0 bases from J, with 12 bases between. Germline CDR1 is LGHNA and CDR2 is YSLEER. Written as DNA, the CDR3 is TGCGCCAGCAGCCAAGCCCGGGACGGACCTAACTATGGCTACACCTTC. Translation: CASSQARDGPNYGYTF.

This chain uses TRBV6-5 with TRBJ2-5; 7 bases line up with TRBD1. After removal of 6 bases from V and 3 bases from J, the junction contained 7 bases not matched to a gene. From germline, CDR1 is MNHEY and CDR2 SVGAGI. This CDR3 contains 14 residues. The CDR3 bases are TGTGCCAGCAGAGGGGGCGCTTGGAAAGAGACCCAGTACTTC. This codes for CASRGGAWKETQYF.

The chain has TRBV5-1 and TRBJ1-5; TRBD1 agrees at 10 bases. Trimming at V came to 5 bases and at J to 4 bases, leaving 9 bases not matched to a gene. CDR1 SGHRS and CDR2 YFSETQ come from the germline V gene. CDR3 length: 16 amino acids. The CDR3 nucleotides read TGCGCCAGCAGACAGAGGAAGGACAGGGGGAATCAGCCCCAGCATTTT. It specifies CASRQRKDRGNQPQHF.

By sample share, this clone is medium-sized. The chain combines TRBV28 with TRBJ2-1; perhaps D is TRBD1 or TRBD2 (5 bases each). Germline CDR1 and CDR2: MDHEN and SYDVKM. V lost 2 bases to trimming and J lost 9 bases, with 5 bases between them. The CDR3 spans 11 residues. CDR3 in DNA: TGTGCCAGCAGTTTAGGGGGTGAGCAGTTCTTC. It encodes CASSLGGEQFF.

This clone was detected only once. This sequence joins TRBV5-5 and TRBJ1-4; the D is unclear. The CDR3 length is 16 residues. V lost 0 bases to trimming and J lost 5 bases, with 14 bases between them. Germline V CDR1 and CDR2: SGHKS, YYEKEE (reference sequence). The CDR3 nucleotides read TGTGCCAGCAGCTTGGACGGTTCGCTCCCGAATGAAAAACTGTTTTTT. As protein: CASSLDGSLPNEKLFF.

V is TRBV7-3 and J is TRBJ2-7, with TRBD1 identical over 9 bases. The CDR3 is 15 residues long. Germline V gene sequence: CDR1 SGHTA, CDR2 FQGTGA. The J segment lost 3 bases and the V segment lost 6 bases, leaving 9 bases of the junction unmatched. The CDR3 sequence is CASSKQGAGDYEQYF. The CDR3 nucleotides read TGTGCCAGCAGTAAACAGGGGGCCGGGGACTACGAGCAGTACTTC. The entire variable domain, with the rest obtained from reference TRBV7-3 and TRBJ2-7, is as follows: GAGVSQTPSNKVTEKGKYVELRCDPISGHTALYWYRQSLGQGPEFLIYFQGTGAADDSGLPNDRFFAVRPEGSVSTLKIQRTERGDSAVYLCASSKQGAGDYEQYFGPGTRLTVT.

V and J are TRBV30 and TRBJ1-2; possibly TRBD1 for D (5 bases). CDR1 is GTSNPN, CDR2 SVGIG, per germline (reference sequence). Trimming left V 0 bases short and J 4 bases short, with 15 bases between. The CDR3 extends over 15 amino acids. CDR3 amino acids: CAWSVGQGLTYGYTF. In nucleotides, the CDR3 is TGTGCCTGGAGTGTTGGGCAGGGACTTACCTATGGCTACACCTTC.

The rearrangement joins TRBV5-6 to TRBJ1-3; no definite D call. Germline V gives CDR1 SGHDT, CDR2 YYEEEE. Trimming took 5 bases from V and 0 from J, leaving 15 bases between them. CDR3 length equals 16 residues. The CDR3 protein is CASSSGAASSGNTIYF. In DNA, the CDR3 is TGTGCCAGCAGTTCGGGCGCGGCCAGCTCTGGAAACACCATATATTTT.

This clone was seen a few times. The CDR3 is CASSQDAATGFGYTF. The CDR3 DNA sequence: TGCGCCAGCAGCCAAGATGCGGCTACAGGGTTTGGCTACACCTTC. The J gene is TRBJ1-2, the V gene TRBV4-1; D is possibly TRBD1 (6 bases). CDR3 size: 15 residues. V was cut by 0 bases and J by 7 bases, with 15 bases left in between. CDR1 is MGHRA and CDR2 is YSYEKL in the germline V gene.

The chain uses TRBV27 and TRBJ2-1; TRBD1 or TRBD2 may be the D gene (5 bases each). The germline V gene encodes CDR1 MNHEY and CDR2 SMNVEV (reference sequence). This CDR3 is built from 13 residues. Trimming stripped 6 bases from V and 6 bases from J, with 12 bases between. The CDR3 spells CASSAMGVNEQFF. The CDR3 DNA sequence: TGTGCCAGCAGCGCCATGGGGGTCAATGAGCAGTTCTTC.

Only one count was recorded for this clone. The chain links TRBV28 to TRBJ1-2; the match to TRBD1 covers 8 bases. Trimming took 1 base from V and 8 from J; bases not matched to a gene: 6. CDR1 and CDR2 (germline): MDHEN, SYDVKM. This CDR3 has 14 amino acids. The DNA for the CDR3 is TGTGCCAGCAGTTTATCGGACAGGGAAGGCGGCTACACCTTC. Translation gives CASSLSDREGGYTF.

This clone was detected only once. V is TRBV27 and J is TRBJ2-1; 9 nucleotides line up with TRBD1. The CDR3 has 12 residues. After removal of 8 bases from V and 4 bases from J, the junction contained 0 bases not matched to a gene. The germline V gene encodes CDR1 MNHEY and CDR2 SMNVEV (reference sequence). The CDR3 region has the DNA TGTGCCAGCGGGACAGGGTACAATGAGCAGTTCTTC. It encodes CASGTGYNEQFF.